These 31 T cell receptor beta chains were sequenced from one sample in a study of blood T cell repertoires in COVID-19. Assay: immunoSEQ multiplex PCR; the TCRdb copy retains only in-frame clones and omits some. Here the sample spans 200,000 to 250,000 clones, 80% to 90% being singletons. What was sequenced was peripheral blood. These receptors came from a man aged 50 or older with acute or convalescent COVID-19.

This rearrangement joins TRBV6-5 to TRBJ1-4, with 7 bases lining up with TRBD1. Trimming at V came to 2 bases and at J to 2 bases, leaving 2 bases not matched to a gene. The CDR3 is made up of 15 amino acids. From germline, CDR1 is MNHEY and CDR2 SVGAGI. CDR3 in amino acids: CASSYDRATNEKLFF. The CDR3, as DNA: TGTGCCAGCAGTTACGACAGGGCGACTAATGAAAAACTGTTTTTT.

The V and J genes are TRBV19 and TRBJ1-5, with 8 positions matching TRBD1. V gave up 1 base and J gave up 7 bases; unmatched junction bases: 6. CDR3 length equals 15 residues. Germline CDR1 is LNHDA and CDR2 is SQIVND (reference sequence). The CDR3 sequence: CASSIGRGQEQPQHF. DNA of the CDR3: TGTGCCAGTAGTATAGGCAGGGGGCAGGAACAGCCCCAGCATTTT.

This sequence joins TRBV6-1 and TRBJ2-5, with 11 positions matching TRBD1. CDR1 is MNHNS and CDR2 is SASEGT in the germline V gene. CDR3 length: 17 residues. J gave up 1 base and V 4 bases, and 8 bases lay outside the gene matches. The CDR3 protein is CASSGGQGVPSQETQYF. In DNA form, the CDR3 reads TGTGCCAGCAGTGGGGGACAGGGGGTGCCTTCCCAAGAGACCCAGTACTTC.

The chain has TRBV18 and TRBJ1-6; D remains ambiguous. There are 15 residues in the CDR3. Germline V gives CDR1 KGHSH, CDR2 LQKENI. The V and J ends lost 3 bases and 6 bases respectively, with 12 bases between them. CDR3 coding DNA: TGTGCCAGCTCACCGGGAGGGATACGTAATTCACCCCTCCACTTT. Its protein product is CASSPGGIRNSPLHF.

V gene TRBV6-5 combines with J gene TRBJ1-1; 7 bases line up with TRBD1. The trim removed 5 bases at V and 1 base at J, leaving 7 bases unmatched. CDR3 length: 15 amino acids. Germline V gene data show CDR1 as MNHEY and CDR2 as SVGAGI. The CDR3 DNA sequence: TGTGCCAGCAGTCCACCGACAGGGCGGAACACTGAAGCTTTCTTT. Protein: CASSPPTGRNTEAFF.

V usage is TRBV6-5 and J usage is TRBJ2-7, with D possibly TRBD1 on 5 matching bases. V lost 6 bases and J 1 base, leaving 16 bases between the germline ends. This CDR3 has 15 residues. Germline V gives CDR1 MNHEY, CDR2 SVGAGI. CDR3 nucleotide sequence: TGTGCCAGCAGACCGCAGGGCCTTGGGTCCTACGAGCAGTACTTC. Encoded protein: CASRPQGLGSYEQYF.

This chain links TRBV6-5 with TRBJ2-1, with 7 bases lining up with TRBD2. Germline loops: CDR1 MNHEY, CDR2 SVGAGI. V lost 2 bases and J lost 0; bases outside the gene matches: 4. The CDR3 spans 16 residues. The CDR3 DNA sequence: TGTGCCAGCAGTTACGGGGGGGGTTACTCCTACAATGAGCAGTTCTTC. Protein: CASSYGGGYSYNEQFF.

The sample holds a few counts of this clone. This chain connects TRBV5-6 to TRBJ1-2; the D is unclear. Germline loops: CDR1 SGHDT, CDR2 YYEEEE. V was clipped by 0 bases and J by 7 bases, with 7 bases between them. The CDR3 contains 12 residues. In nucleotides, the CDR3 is TGTGCCAGCAGCTTGGTTCGGAGTGGCTACACCTTC. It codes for CASSLVRSGYTF.

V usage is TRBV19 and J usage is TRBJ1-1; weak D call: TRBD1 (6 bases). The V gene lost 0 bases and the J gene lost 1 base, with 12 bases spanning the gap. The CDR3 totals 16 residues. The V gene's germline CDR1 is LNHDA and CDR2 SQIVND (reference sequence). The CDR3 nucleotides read TGTGCCAGTAGTATAGAGTGGGGGCTCGGGAACACTGAAGCTTTCTTT. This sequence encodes CASSIEWGLGNTEAFF.

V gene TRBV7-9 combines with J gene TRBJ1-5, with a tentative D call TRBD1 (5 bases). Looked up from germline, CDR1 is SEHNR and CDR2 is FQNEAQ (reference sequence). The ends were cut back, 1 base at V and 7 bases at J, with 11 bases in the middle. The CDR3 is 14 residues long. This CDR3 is CASSLGAGWQPQHF. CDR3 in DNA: TGTGCCAGCAGCTTAGGGGCAGGGTGGCAGCCCCAGCATTTT.

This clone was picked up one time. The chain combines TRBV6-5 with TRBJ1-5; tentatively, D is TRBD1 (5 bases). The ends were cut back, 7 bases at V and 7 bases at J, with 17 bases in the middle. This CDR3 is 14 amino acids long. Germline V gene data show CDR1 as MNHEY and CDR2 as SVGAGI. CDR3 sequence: CASKGAGNDQPQHF. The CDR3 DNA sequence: TGTGCCAGCAAAGGGGCAGGGAATGACCAGCCCCAGCATTTT.

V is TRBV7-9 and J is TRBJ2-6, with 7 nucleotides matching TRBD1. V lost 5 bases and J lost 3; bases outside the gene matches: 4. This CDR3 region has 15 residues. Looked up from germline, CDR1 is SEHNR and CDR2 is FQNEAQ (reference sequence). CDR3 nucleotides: TGTGCCAGCAGCGTTGGGACAGTTGGGGCCAACGTCCTGACTTTC. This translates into CASSVGTVGANVLTF. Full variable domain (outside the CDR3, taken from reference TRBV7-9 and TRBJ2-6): DTGVSQNPRHKITKRGQNVTFRCDPISEHNRLYWYRQTLGQGPEFLTYFQNEAQLEKSRLLSDRFSAERPKGSFSTLEIQRTEQGDSAMYLCASSVGTVGANVLTFGAGSRLTVL.

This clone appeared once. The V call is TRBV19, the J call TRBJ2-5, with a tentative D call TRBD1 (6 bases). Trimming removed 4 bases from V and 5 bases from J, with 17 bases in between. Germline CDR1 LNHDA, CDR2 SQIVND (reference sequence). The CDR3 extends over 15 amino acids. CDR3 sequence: CASSTQDSKGETQYF. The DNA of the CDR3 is TGTGCCAGTAGTACCCAGGACAGTAAGGGTGAGACCCAGTACTTC.

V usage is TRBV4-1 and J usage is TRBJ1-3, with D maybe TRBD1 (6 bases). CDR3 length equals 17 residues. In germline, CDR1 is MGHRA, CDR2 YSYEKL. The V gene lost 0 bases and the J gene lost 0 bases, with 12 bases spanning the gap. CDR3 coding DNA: TGCGCCAGCAGCCAAGAGGTGGGACAATCCTCTGGAAACACCATATATTTT. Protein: CASSQEVGQSSGNTIYF.

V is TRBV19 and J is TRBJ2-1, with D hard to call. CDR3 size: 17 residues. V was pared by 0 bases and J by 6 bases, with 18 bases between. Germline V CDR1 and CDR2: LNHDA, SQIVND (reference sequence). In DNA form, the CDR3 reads TGTGCCAGTAGTATAGATCATGCAGGAATACCCCCCAATGAGCAGTTCTTC. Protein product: CASSIDHAGIPPNEQFF.

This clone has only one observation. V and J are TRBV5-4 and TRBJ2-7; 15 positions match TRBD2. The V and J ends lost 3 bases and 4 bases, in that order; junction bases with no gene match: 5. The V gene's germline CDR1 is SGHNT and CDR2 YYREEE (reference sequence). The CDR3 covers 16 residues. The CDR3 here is CASSSGLAGGGYEQYF. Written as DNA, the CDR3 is TGTGCCAGCAGCTCGGGACTAGCGGGGGGTGGGTACGAGCAGTACTTC.

The CDR3: CASSAGGRLSNTEAFF. The DNA for the CDR3 is TGTGCCAGCAGCGCAGGGGGCAGACTGTCGAACACTGAAGCTTTCTTT. The chain links TRBV9 to TRBJ1-1; TRBD1 aligns across 8 bases. Germline V gene data show CDR1 as SGDLS and CDR2 as YYNGEE. The CDR3 length is 16 residues. Losses at the gene ends were 3 bases for V and 1 base for J; bases not matched to a gene: 8.

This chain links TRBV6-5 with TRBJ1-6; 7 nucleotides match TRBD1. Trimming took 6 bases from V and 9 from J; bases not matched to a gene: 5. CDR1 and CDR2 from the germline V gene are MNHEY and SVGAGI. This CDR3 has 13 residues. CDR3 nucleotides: TGTGCCAGCAGCCTCGACAGGGCTTCACCCCTCCACTTT. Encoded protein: CASSLDRASPLHF.

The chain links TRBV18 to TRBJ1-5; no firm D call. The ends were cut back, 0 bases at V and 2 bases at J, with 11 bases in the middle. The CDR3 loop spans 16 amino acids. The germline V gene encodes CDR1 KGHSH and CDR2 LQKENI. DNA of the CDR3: TGTGCCAGCTCACCACCGGGAGGGAGCGGCAATCAGCCCCAGCATTTT. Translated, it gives CASSPPGGSGNQPQHF.

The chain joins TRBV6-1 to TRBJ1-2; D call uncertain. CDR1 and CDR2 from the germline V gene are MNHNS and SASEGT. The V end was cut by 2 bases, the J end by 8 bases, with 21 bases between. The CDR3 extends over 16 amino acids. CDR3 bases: TGTGCCAGCAGTGAAAACCCCGGCCCTAACCGGGGAGGCTACACCTTC. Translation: CASSENPGPNRGGYTF.

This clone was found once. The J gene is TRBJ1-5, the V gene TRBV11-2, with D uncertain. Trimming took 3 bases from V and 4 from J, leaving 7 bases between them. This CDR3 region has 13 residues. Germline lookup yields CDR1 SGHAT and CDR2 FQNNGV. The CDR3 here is CASSFTGNQPQHF. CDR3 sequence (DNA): TGTGCCAGCAGCTTCACGGGGAATCAGCCCCAGCATTTT.

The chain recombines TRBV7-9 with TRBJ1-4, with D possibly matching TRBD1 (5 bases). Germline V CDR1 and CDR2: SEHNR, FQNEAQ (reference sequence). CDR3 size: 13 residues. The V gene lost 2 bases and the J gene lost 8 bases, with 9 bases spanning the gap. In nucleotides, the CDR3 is TGTGCCAGCAGCTTATATGGGGGGGAAAAACTGTTTTTT. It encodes CASSLYGGEKLFF.

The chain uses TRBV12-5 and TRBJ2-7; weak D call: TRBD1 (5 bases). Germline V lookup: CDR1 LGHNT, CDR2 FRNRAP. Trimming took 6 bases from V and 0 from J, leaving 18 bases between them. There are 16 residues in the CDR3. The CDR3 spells CASGPAGSTGSYEQYF. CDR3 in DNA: TGTGCTAGTGGGCCGGCAGGGTCCACAGGCTCCTACGAGCAGTACTTC.

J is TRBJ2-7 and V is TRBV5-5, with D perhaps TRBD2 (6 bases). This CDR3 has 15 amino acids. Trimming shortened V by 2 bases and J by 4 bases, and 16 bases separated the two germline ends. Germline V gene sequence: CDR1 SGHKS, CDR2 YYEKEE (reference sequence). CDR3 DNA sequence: TGTGCCAGCAGCTTCTGGGACCTCGCGGGGTACGAGCAGTACTTC. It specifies CASSFWDLAGYEQYF. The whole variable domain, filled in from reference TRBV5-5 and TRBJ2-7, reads DAGVTQSPTHLIKTRGQQVTLRCSPISGHKSVSWYQQVLGQGPQFIFQYYEKEERGRGNFPDRFSARQFPNYSSELNVNALLLGDSALYLCASSFWDLAGYEQYFGPGTRLTVT.

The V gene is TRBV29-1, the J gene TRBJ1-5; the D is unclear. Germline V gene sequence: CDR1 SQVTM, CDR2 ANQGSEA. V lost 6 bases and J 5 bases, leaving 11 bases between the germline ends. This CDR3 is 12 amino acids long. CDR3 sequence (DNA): TGCAGCGTCTCCGAGATTGATCAGCCCCAGCATTTT. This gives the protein CSVSEIDQPQHF.

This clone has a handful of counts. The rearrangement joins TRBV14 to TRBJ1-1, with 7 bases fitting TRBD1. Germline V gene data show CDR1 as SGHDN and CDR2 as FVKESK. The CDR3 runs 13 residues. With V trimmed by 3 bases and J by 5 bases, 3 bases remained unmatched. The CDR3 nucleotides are TGTGCCAGCAGCCAGACAGGGAGGACTGAAGCTTTCTTT. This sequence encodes CASSQTGRTEAFF.

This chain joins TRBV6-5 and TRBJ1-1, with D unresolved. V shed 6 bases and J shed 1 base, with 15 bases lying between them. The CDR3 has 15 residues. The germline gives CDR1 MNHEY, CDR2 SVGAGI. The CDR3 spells CASRISQTQNTEAFF. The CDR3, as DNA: TGTGCCAGCAGGATCTCTCAAACTCAGAACACTGAAGCTTTCTTT.

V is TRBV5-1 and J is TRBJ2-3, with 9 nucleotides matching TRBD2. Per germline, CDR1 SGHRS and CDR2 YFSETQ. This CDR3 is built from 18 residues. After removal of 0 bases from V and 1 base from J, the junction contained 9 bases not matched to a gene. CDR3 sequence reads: CASSLVLAGAVGTDTQYF. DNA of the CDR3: TGCGCCAGCAGCTTGGTACTAGCGGGTGCCGTCGGCACAGATACGCAGTATTTT.

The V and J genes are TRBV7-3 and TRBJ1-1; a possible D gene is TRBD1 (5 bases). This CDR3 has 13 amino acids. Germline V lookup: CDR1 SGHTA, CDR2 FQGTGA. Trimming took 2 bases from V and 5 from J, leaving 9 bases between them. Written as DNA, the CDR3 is TGTGCCAGCAGCTTAGGCGGGACGACTGAAGCTTTCTTT. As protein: CASSLGGTTEAFF.

CDR3 protein: CASSPSGGGVHFNLNYGYTF. In DNA form, the CDR3 reads TGCGCCAGCAGCCCCTCCGGAGGGGGCGTTCACTTTAACCTTAACTATGGCTACACCTTC. The chain joins TRBV4-1 to TRBJ1-2, with 7 positions matching TRBD1. In germline, CDR1 is MGHRA, CDR2 YSYEKL. The CDR3 length is 20 residues. Trimming at V came to 4 bases and at J to 1 base, leaving 21 bases not matched to a gene.

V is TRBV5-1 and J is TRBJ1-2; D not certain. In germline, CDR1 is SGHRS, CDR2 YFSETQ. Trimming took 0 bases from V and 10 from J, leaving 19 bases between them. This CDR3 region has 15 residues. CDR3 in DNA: TGCGCCAGCAGCTTGGCCTCTGGGAGAAACAGAGACTACACCTTC. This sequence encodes CASSLASGRNRDYTF. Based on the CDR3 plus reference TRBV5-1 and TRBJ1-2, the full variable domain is KAGVTQTPRYLIKTRGQQVTLSCSPISGHRSVSWYQQTPGQGLQFLFEYFSETQRNKGNFPGRFSGRQFSNSRSEMNVSTLELGDSALYLCASSLASGRNRDYTFGSGTRLTVV.